This entry concerns a single TCR beta chain. The record originates from a study of OX40 agonist ivuxolimab in advanced cancers. Sequenced by immunoSEQ multiplex PCR; TCRdb stores in-frame clones only, minus some. This table holds just over 95,000 clones, roughly 84% found once. This clonotype originated in an adult with an advanced solid tumor such as melanoma, head and neck, liver or kidney cancer. Sequences were derived from CD4+ or CD8+ T cells sorted from blood, sampled in a trial of the OX40 agonist ivuxolimab.

DNA of the CDR3: TGTGCCAGCAGCTTAACAGATTCTTACGAGCAGTACTTC. Translation gives CASSLTDSYEQYF. This chain uses TRBV7-8 with TRBJ2-7; D uncertain. V was cut by 2 bases and J by 4 bases, with 9 bases left in between. The CDR3 loop spans 13 amino acids. CDR1 is SGHVS and CDR2 is FQNEAQ in the germline V gene.